The sequence of this T cell receptor delta chain was determined in a study of gamma-delta T cells after stem cell transplantation. Comment on this clone: The protein TCRdb lists belongs to a much larger clone and differs from this DNA's translation at residue 5, which points to a read error; the protein shown is made from the DNA.

TCRdb re-called clones from the RT-PCR reads using CATT. The data show about 1,600 delta-chain clones, around 8% seen once. Trimming cost V 3 bases and J 1 base; bases outside gene matches: 7. Germline V gene sequence: CDR1 GEAIGNYY, CDR2 EKD. CDR3 length equals 19 residues. The receptor was derived from a human donor. It is not recorded whose cells these are; they may come from a transplant donor. The chain employs TRDV2 and TRDJ3, with 11 nucleotides matching TRDD3. The sequenced sample was gamma-delta T cells. The CDR3 nucleotides read TGTGCCTGTGACGCCCTGCTGGGGGATACATCCTGGGACACCCGACAGATGTTTTTC. Protein product: CACDALLGDTSWDTRQMFF.